Below, one T cell receptor beta chain is given with its context. Its matching antigen is unknown. The CDR3 is 11 residues long. Trimming cost V 5 bases and J 13 bases, with 12 bases left between them. CDR1 and CDR2 (germline): MNHEY, SVGEGT. The data were obtained in a study of T-cell memory formation after mild COVID-19. Study-wide results and limits: Among clones contracting day 15 to 85, CD4/CD8 was balanced, whereas later expanders leaned CD4+. A subset of responding clones appeared in pre-infection memory, suggesting cross-reactive memory joined. SARS-CoV-2 specificity was not confirmed for second-wave clones peaking on day 37.

Constant-segment primers served in 5'RACE that generated TCR alpha and TCR beta cDNA libraries bearing sample barcodes and UMIs. Using its own MiXCR run on the 5' RACE reads, TCRdb lists one record per CDR3 protein. The table lists 100,000 to 150,000 distinct CDR3 sequences, approximately 15% of them singletons, with about 5% in the top ten. The sequence was collected from a man aged 18 to 29 who had mild COVID-19 (a few samples of this study predate the infection). Cell type and time point are not known. This rearrangement joins TRBV6-2 or TRBV6-3 to TRBJ2-1; possible D gene TRBD2, 5 bases. The sample comprised PBMCs or a T cell subset sorted from them (not recorded which). The DNA of the CDR3 is TGTGCCAGCAGTCGGAGGACCCTACAGTTCTTC. Translated: CASSRRTLQFF.